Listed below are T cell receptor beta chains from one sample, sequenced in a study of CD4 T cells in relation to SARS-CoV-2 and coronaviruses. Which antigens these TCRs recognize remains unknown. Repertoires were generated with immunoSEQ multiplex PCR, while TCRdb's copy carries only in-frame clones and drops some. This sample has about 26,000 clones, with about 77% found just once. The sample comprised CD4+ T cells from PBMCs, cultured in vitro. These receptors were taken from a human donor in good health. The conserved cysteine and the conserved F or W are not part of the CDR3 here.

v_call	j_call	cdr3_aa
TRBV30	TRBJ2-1	AWIRDRVGEQF
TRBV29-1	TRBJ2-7	SARGQGAYEQY
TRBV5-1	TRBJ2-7	ASSIQGLEYEQY
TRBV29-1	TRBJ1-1	SVAGQGGTEAF
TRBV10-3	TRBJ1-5	AISQGPGPQH
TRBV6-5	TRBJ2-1	ASKVAGYNEQF
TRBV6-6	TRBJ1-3	ASSPFSWTGGFGNTIY
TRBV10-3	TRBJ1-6	AISEQMIGSPLH
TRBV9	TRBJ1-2	ASSPGWGGGYT
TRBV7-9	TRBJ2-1	ASSTRDVGF
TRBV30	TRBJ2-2	AWSVLAGNTGELF
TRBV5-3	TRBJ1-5	ARSKLQGVGYQPQH
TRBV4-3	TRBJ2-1	ASSQRQTGTGSNEQF
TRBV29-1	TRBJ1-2	STRGGSYGYT
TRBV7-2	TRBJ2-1	ASSLGGHRVGTTDNEQF
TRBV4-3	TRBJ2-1	ASSQDPGGSYNEQF
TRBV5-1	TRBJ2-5	ASSVQPRGAGETQY
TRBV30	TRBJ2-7	AWSGDRVYEQY
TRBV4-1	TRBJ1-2	ASSQVLPGQVLYGYT
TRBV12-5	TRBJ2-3	ASGGQGGTDTQY
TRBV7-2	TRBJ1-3	ASHGGSGNTIY
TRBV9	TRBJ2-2	ASSVGGRDTGELF
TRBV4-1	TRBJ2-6	ASSQVVSGANVLT
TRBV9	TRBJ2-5	ASSARQGQETQY
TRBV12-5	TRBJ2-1	ASGRGQGRNEQF
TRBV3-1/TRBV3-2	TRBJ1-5	ASSQELGDQPQH
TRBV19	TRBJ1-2	ASGRGPPLSGYT
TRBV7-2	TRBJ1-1	ASSSTRGNTEAF
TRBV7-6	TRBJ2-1	ASSLLPGLAGGSVAHNEQF
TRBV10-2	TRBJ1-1	ASRFGTPAAEAF
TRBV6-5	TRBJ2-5	ASKDREETQY
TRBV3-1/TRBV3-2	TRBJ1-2	ASSQAPVPGYT
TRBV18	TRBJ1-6	ASSPGGAANSPLH
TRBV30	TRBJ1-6	AWTPRMANSPLH
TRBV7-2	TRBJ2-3	ASSLEGRPFTDTQY
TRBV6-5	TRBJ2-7	ASRPGWGTYEQY
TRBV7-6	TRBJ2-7	ASSLQGATYEQY
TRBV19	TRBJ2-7	ASSNPTGMAYEQY
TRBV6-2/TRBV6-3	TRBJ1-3	ASSRQGNTIY
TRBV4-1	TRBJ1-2	ASSQEIGANYGYT
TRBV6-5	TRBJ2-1	ASSYWGGEQF
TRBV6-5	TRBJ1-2	ASRDTGVRGGYT
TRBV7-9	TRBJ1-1	ASSLGAGLGTEAF
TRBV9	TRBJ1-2	ASSKELAGGAQYLGYT
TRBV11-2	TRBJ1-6	ASSIDRVQSPLH
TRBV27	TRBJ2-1	ASSLYSPRQLVGSYNEQF
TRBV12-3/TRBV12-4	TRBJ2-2	ASSRGRAGELF
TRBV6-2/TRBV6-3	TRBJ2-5	ASSYSRPDQETQY
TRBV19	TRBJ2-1	ASSSIYNEQF
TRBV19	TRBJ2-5	ASTSRGQETQY
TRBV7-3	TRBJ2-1	ASSPIAGGSREQF
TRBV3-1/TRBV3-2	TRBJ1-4	ASSQEVKGFLF
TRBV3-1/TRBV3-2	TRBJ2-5	ASRSGLRGTQY
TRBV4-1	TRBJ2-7	ASSIGTGNTYEQY
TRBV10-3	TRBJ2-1	AIRPEVHNEQF
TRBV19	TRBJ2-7	ASSLRLAGAPYEQY
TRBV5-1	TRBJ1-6	ASSAGQPLAPLH
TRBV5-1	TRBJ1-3	ASSLGSYSGNTIY
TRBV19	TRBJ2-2	ASSIHKSLGGELF
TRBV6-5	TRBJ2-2	ASTLNRDTGELF